Listed below are T cell receptor beta chains from one sample, sequenced in a study of blood T cell repertoires in COVID-19. This table comes from immunoSEQ multiplex PCR, and its TCRdb copy is limited to in-frame clones, with some not included. This sample carries over 100,000 clones, 84% of them seen once, and the ten largest clones take around 3.9%. Sequencing was performed on PBMCs or T cells enriched from blood (not recorded which). The receptors stem from a woman in her thirties who had recovered from COVID-19. The CDR3 runs from the conserved cysteine through the conserved F or W.

>TRBJ1-2|TRBV4-2
CASSQYRVEGYTF
>TRBJ2-7|TRBV3-1/TRBV3-2
CASSHTGTSQIPQYF
>TRBJ2-3|TRBV4-3
CASSHVRDTQYF
>TRBJ1-6|TRBV7-8
CASSPGQGNSPLHF
>TRBJ2-1|TRBV11-2
CASSSLRDSQFF
>TRBJ2-1|TRBV5-4
CASSPPVGRETYNEQFF
>TRBJ1-2|TRBV4-3
CASSPQTGFYGYTF
>TRBJ2-2|TRBV15
CATSRVGAGRTGELFF
>TRBJ1-4|TRBV5-1
CASSITGTGREKLFF
>TRBJ2-2|TRBV27
CASSSRILAGVLVGELFF
>TRBJ2-1|TRBV11-2
CASSQGQGARMSSYNEQFF
>TRBJ2-7|TRBV5-6
CASSHRDSGREQYF
>TRBJ2-4|TRBV5-1
CASSLGTGFRAQYF
>TRBJ2-3|TRBV7-9
CASSLDGRTDTQYF
>TRBJ1-3|TRBV7-8
CASSSPGGSGNTIYF
>TRBJ2-7|TRBV20-1
CSASRSGQVYEQYF
>TRBJ2-1|TRBV5-3
CARRYDSDNEQFF
>TRBJ2-3|TRBV7-9
CASRPTLRESTDTQYF